These 4 T cell receptor beta chains were sequenced from one sample in a study of shared clonotypes between healthy human individuals. The table came from immunoSEQ multiplex PCR; TCRdb's copy has only in-frame clones and leaves some out. The profile covers roughly 2 million clones, with approximately 95% appearing a single time and less than 0.15% taken by the ten largest. The source material was naive CD4+ T cells sorted from blood. Specified subset: CD45RA+ positively selected. The receptors were gathered from a man aged 18 to 29 in good health.

Concerning this clone: Other DNA sequences in the sample encode the same CDR3. In DNA form, the CDR3 reads TGTGCCAGCAGCCGTGAGTACGAGCAGTACTTC. Its translation: CASSREYEQYF. The J gene is TRBJ2-7, the V gene TRBV5-6; the D is unclear. This CDR3 has 11 residues. V gave up 4 bases and J gave up 4 bases, with 6 bases separating them. Per germline, CDR1 SGHDT and CDR2 YYEEEE.

With respect to this clone: At the DNA level, this CDR3 is encoded by other sequences in the same sample as well. The chain carries TRBV6-5 and TRBJ2-7; unclear D gene. Germline values: CDR1 MNHEY, CDR2 SVGAGI. Trimming left V 2 bases short and J 7 bases short, with 9 bases between. CDR3 length: 12 amino acids. CDR3 in amino acids: CASSYRPGEQYF. CDR3 coding DNA: TGTGCCAGCAGTTACCGGCCTGGGGAGCAGTACTTC.

V gene TRBV30 combines with J gene TRBJ1-2; D is unclear. V lost 0 bases, J lost 9 bases, and 14 bases lay in between. Germline assignment: CDR1 GTSNPN and CDR2 SVGIG (reference sequence). CDR3 length: 13 residues. The CDR3 DNA reads as TGTGCCTGGAGTGTAGGGCCCACCGGGAGCTACACCTTC. Protein: CAWSVGPTGSYTF.

The J gene is TRBJ1-5, the V gene TRBV4-1; no reliable D call. The CDR3 extends over 13 amino acids. The V and J ends lost 1 base and 8 bases respectively, with 9 bases between them. The V gene's germline CDR1 is MGHRA and CDR2 YSYEKL. Here the CDR3 DNA reads TGCGCCAGCAGCCAAGGGCAGCGTGAGCCCCAGCATTTT. It yields the protein CASSQGQREPQHF.